This TCR beta chain was identified in a study of OX40 agonist ivuxolimab in advanced cancers. The overall study: Each dose-escalation patient presented with hepatocellular carcinoma, melanoma, renal cell or head and neck cancer.

Study-wide points: In general, CD8+ T cells held more expanded clones than CD4+ did, on average.

Libraries were prepared by immunoSEQ multiplex PCR; TCRdb keeps only in-frame clonotypes and omits some of them. The profile shows fewer than 50,000 clones, 60% to 85% of them singletons. V lost 0 bases and J 2 bases, leaving 9 bases between the germline ends. Germline V CDR1 and CDR2: SGHAT, FQNNGV. The CDR3 spans 15 residues. To note about this clone: Its target is unknown.

The source was CD4+ or CD8+ T cells sorted from blood, collected in a trial of the OX40 agonist ivuxolimab. The V call is TRBV11-2, the J call TRBJ2-3, with D perhaps TRBD2 (5 bases). The sequence came from an adult with an advanced solid tumor such as melanoma, head and neck, liver or kidney cancer. CDR3 DNA sequence: TGTGCCAGCAGCTTAGATAAGGACTTCACAGATACGCAGTATTTT. Amino acid sequence: CASSLDKDFTDTQYF.